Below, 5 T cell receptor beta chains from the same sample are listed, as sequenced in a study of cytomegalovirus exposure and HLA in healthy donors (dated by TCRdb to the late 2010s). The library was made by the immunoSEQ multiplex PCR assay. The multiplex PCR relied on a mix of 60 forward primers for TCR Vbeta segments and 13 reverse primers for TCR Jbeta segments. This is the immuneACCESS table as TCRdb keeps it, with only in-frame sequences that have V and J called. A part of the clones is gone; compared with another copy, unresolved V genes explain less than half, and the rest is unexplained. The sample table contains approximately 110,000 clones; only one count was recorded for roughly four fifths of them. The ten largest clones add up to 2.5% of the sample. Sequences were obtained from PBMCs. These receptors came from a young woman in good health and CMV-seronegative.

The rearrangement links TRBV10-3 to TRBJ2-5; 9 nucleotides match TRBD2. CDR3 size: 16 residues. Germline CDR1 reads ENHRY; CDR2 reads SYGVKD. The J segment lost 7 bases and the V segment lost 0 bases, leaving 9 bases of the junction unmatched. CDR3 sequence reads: CAISESDAGGPGTQYF. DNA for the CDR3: TGTGCCATCAGTGAGTCGGATGCGGGGGGGCCAGGGACCCAGTACTTC.

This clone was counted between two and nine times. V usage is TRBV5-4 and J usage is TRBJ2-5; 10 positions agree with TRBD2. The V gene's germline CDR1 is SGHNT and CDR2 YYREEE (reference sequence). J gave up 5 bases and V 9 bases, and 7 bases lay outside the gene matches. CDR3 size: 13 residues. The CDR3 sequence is CATGTSDPETQYF. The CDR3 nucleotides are TGTGCCACCGGGACTAGCGACCCGGAGACCCAGTACTTC.

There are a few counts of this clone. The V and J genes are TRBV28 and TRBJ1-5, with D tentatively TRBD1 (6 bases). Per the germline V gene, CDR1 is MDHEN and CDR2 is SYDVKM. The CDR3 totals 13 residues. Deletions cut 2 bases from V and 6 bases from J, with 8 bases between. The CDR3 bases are TGTGCCAGCAGTTTACCAGGGGTTCAGCCCCAGCATTTT. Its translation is CASSLPGVQPQHF.

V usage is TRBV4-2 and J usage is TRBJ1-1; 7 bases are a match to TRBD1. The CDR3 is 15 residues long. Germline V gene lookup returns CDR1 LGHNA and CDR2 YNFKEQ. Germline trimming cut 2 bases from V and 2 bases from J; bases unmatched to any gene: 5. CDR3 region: CASSQFTGENTEAFF. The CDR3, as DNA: TGTGCCAGCAGCCAATTTACAGGGGAAAACACTGAAGCTTTCTTT.

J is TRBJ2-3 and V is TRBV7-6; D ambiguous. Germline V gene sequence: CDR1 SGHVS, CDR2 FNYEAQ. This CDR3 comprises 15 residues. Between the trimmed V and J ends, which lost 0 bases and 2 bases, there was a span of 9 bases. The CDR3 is CASSLAGITTDTQYF. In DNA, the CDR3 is TGTGCCAGCAGCTTAGCGGGCATAACCACAGATACGCAGTATTTT.